The rows below give T cell receptor beta chains drawn from one sample of a study of CD8 T cells in Susac syndrome. One entry per CDR3 protein results from TCRdb running MiXCR on the immunoSEQ multiplex PCR reads. The repertoire has approximately 190,000 distinct CDR3 sequences, about 95% of them found once; the top ten carry about 0.09%. Material: CD4+ T cells from PBMCs. These receptors came from a human donor with multiple sclerosis. Both conserved end residues are part of each CDR3. The D gene is left open where the match is weak. Size is stated for part of the rows, as once, few or many counts, or as a class when the clone is expanded.

TRBJ1-1 NA few TRBV9 CASSVAGNTEAFF TGTGCCAGCAGCGTGGCAGGTAACACTGAAGCTTTCTTT
TRBJ2-1 NA NA TRBV11-2 CASSLSVPYNEQFF TGTGCCAGCAGCTTATCCGTACCCTACAATGAGCAGTTCTTC
TRBJ1-1 NA NA TRBV29-1 CSVRLGLQNTEAFF TGCAGCGTGCGACTGGGCCTACAGAACACTGAAGCTTTCTTT
TRBJ2-7 NA NA TRBV18 CASSLPGSYEQYF TGTGCCAGCTCACTCCCAGGGTCCTACGAGCAGTACTTC
TRBJ1-5 NA NA TRBV5-1 CASREGPLPVQPQHF TGCGCCAGCAGGGAGGGACCGCTCCCAGTTCAGCCCCAGCATTTT
TRBJ1-2 NA NA TRBV4-2 CASTTLEGAGYGYTF TGTGCCAGCACCACGTTGGAGGGCGCTGGCTATGGCTACACCTTC
TRBJ2-1 TRBD2 NA TRBV29-1 CSVEDPPAGGPRFF TGCAGCGTTGAAGACCCCCCGGCGGGGGGGCCTAGGTTCTTC
TRBJ2-1 NA NA TRBV3-1 CASSQRTTSYNEQFF TGTGCCAGCAGTCAGAGGACTACCTCATACAATGAGCAGTTCTTC
TRBJ2-7 NA NA TRBV2 CASSVHPNEQYF TGTGCCAGCAGTGTTCACCCGAACGAGCAGTACTTC
TRBJ1-5 NA NA TRBV20-1 CSANTGLLNQPQHF TGCAGTGCTAATACAGGCCTACTCAATCAGCCCCAGCATTTT
TRBJ2-3 NA NA TRBV3-1 CASSQDRAFADTQYF TGTGCCAGCAGCCAAGACAGGGCTTTCGCAGATACGCAGTATTTT
TRBJ1-2 NA NA TRBV13 CASSQMGGNYGYTF TGTGCCAGCAGCCAAATGGGGGGTAACTATGGCTACACCTTC
TRBJ1-2 NA NA TRBV20-1 CSARGERGYTF TGCAGTGCTAGGGGCGAAAGGGGCTACACCTTC
TRBJ2-1 NA NA TRBV9 CASSPLGGSYNEQFF TGTGCCAGCAGTCCTCTAGGAGGGTCCTACAATGAGCAGTTCTTC
TRBJ2-1 TRBD2 NA TRBV3-1 CASSQDLLAGGRSEQFF TGTGCCAGCAGCCAAGATCTTCTAGCGGGAGGGCGTAGTGAGCAGTTCTTC
TRBJ1-5 TRBD1 NA TRBV29-1 CSAWTGGDGQPQHF TGCAGCGCCTGGACAGGTGGGGATGGTCAGCCCCAGCATTTT
TRBJ2-1 TRBD2 NA TRBV2 CASMVSGVGPNEQFF TGTGCCAGCATGGTGAGCGGGGTTGGACCGAATGAGCAGTTCTTC
TRBJ1-4 NA NA TRBV4-2 CASSQDRRSGRNEKLFF TGTGCCAGCAGCCAAGACCGGAGGTCAGGAAGGAATGAAAAACTGTTTTTT
TRBJ2-1 TRBD2 NA TRBV25-1 CASSLGTSGAYNEQFF TGTGCCAGCAGTCTCGGGACTAGCGGGGCTTACAATGAGCAGTTCTTC
TRBJ2-3 NA NA TRBV12-3/TRBV12-4 CASRPGPNTDTQYF TGTGCCAGCAGGCCGGGACCAAACACAGATACGCAGTATTTT
TRBJ1-4 NA NA TRBV15 CATSARDGFNEKLFF TGTGCCACCAGCGCCCGGGACGGATTTAATGAAAAACTGTTTTTT
TRBJ1-2 NA NA TRBV20-1 CSARETGGYTF TGCAGTGCTAGGGAGACAGGAGGCTACACCTTC
TRBJ1-5 NA NA TRBV16 CASSLGTRFYSNQPQHF TGTGCCAGCAGCCTTGGGACGAGATTCTATAGCAATCAGCCCCAGCATTTT
TRBJ1-1 TRBD1 NA TRBV30 CAWSPRDSSAFF TGTGCCTGGAGTCCCCGGGACAGTAGTGCTTTCTTT
TRBJ2-1 NA NA TRBV6-1 CATVDYYNEQFF TGTGCCACCGTGGACTATTACAATGAGCAGTTCTTC
TRBJ2-1 TRBD2 NA TRBV15 CATSQTAGGSHNEQFF TGTGCCACCAGCCAAACGGCGGGGGGTAGCCACAATGAGCAGTTCTTC
TRBJ1-5 NA NA TRBV7-2 CASGYGDGGNQPQHF TGTGCCAGCGGCTATGGTGACGGGGGCAATCAGCCCCAGCATTTT
TRBJ2-7 TRBD2 once TRBV30 CAWTGGPRSSYEQYF TGTGCCTGGACGGGGGGGCCCAGGAGCTCCTACGAGCAGTACTTC
TRBJ1-1 NA NA TRBV11-2 CASSRDTPSEAFF TGTGCCAGCAGCCGCGACACTCCGTCCGAAGCTTTCTTT
TRBJ1-1 NA NA TRBV20-1 CSASAQGMFTEAFF TGCAGTGCTTCGGCACAGGGAATGTTCACTGAAGCTTTCTTT
TRBJ1-2 NA NA TRBV29-1 CSVDQEPAGGYTF TGCAGCGTTGATCAGGAGCCGGCAGGTGGCTACACCTTC
TRBJ1-2 NA NA TRBV12-3/TRBV12-4 CASSPTSYGYTF TGTGCCAGCAGTCCAACTTCCTATGGCTACACCTTC
TRBJ2-1 TRBD2 NA TRBV19 CASSIDRQGGGEQFF TGTGCCAGTAGTATAGATCGGCAGGGCGGGGGTGAGCAGTTCTTC
TRBJ2-7 NA NA TRBV28 CASSPLVLEQYF TGTGCCAGCAGTCCTTTAGTTCTCGAGCAGTACTTC
TRBJ2-1 NA NA TRBV3-1 CASSQSRGREQFF TGTGCCAGCAGCCAAAGCCGAGGACGGGAGCAGTTCTTC
TRBJ2-1 NA NA TRBV20-1 CSATWEVDNEQFF TGCAGTGCTACATGGGAGGTGGACAATGAGCAGTTCTTC
TRBJ2-3 NA NA TRBV5-1 CASSYGGTDTQYF TGCGCCAGCAGCTACGGAGGCACAGATACGCAGTATTTT
TRBJ2-7 NA NA TRBV5-1 CASSLGDFSSYEQYF TGCGCCAGCAGCTTAGGGGACTTTAGCTCCTACGAGCAGTACTTC
TRBJ1-5 TRBD1 once TRBV9 CASSGGDRNQPQHF TGTGCCAGCAGCGGAGGGGACAGAAATCAGCCCCAGCATTTT
TRBJ1-2 NA NA TRBV7-9 CASSLSIRGGAGNGYTF TGTGCCAGCAGCTTATCGATTCGGGGGGGCGCAGGGAATGGCTACACCTTC